The 26 T cell receptor beta chains below all came from one sample that was sequenced in a study of OX40 agonist ivuxolimab in advanced cancers. Here immunoSEQ multiplex PCR was the method, and the copy in TCRdb shows in-frame clones only, minus some. The data show approximately 45,000 clones, about 90% seen once. Sequencing was performed on CD4+ or CD8+ T cells sorted from blood, taken in a trial of the OX40 agonist ivuxolimab. These TCRs come from an adult with an advanced solid tumor such as melanoma, head and neck, liver or kidney cancer.

This clone was found a few times. This chain connects TRBV6-1 to TRBJ1-6; maybe TRBD1 (5 bases). Germline CDR1 is MNHNS and CDR2 is SASEGT. V was cut by 2 bases and J by 7 bases, with 12 bases left in between. The length of the CDR3 is 15 residues. The CDR3 sequence: CASSESGYGNSPLHF. CDR3 in DNA: TGTGCCAGCAGTGAATCAGGGTATGGCAATTCACCCCTCCACTTT.

V usage is TRBV19 and J usage is TRBJ2-5, with 12 bases fitting TRBD2. The CDR3 runs 14 residues. The V and J ends lost 9 bases and 7 bases, in that order; junction bases with no gene match: 9. CDR1 LNHDA and CDR2 SQIVND come from the germline V gene (reference sequence). The CDR3 spells CASRTSGTMRTQYF. In nucleotides, the CDR3 is TGTGCCAGCCGGACTAGCGGGACGATGCGGACCCAGTACTTC.

This rearrangement joins TRBV28 to TRBJ2-3, with 7 bases matching TRBD2. The CDR3 covers 17 residues. V was clipped by 5 bases and J by 0 bases; unmatched bases: 11. Germline CDR1 is MDHEN and CDR2 is SYDVKM. CDR3 amino acids: CASSTSFGLVSTDTQYF. The CDR3 DNA reads TGTGCCAGCAGTACCTCATTCGGACTAGTTAGCACAGATACGCAGTATTTT.

The CDR3 DNA reads TGTGCCAGCAGCTCAACATCCTCCTACGAGCAGTACTTC. This encodes CASSSTSSYEQYF. V and J are TRBV5-6 and TRBJ2-7; D gene ambiguous. V lost 3 bases and J lost 0, with 7 bases in between. Germline V lookup: CDR1 SGHDT, CDR2 YYEEEE. The CDR3 is made up of 13 amino acids.

The gene calls are TRBV6-5 and TRBJ1-6; 9 bases map to TRBD1. V shed 2 bases and J 9 bases; nucleotides not matched to a gene: 8. The germline CDR1 and CDR2 sequences are MNHEY and SVGAGI. This CDR3 spans 16 amino acids. The DNA of the CDR3 is TGTGCCAGCAGTTACGGCTCGGGACAGGGTGGTTCACCCCTCCACTTT. Amino acids: CASSYGSGQGGSPLHF.

V and J are TRBV18 and TRBJ1-1; 11 bases are a match to TRBD1. Germline CDR1 and CDR2: KGHSH and LQKENI. The V segment lost 3 bases and the J segment 4 bases; nucleotides outside the gene matches: 4. The CDR3 contains 15 residues. CDR3 region: CASSPSGTGGTEAFF. Here the CDR3 DNA reads TGTGCCAGCTCACCCTCCGGGACAGGGGGCACTGAAGCTTTCTTT.

The gene calls are TRBV19 and TRBJ2-7, with 11 positions matching TRBD1. Trimming at V came to 5 bases and at J to 5 bases, leaving 11 bases not matched to a gene. Looked up from germline, CDR1 is LNHDA and CDR2 is SQIVND (reference sequence). The CDR3 has 16 amino acids. CDR3 in DNA: TGTGCCAGTAGTGCGGTTTGGACAGGGGGCTTCAACGAGCAGTACTTC. Its translation: CASSAVWTGGFNEQYF.

This clone was observed once. The rearrangement joins TRBV27 to TRBJ1-2; D gene uncertain. V dropped 2 bases and J dropped 1 base, with 8 bases sitting between them. The germline V gene encodes CDR1 MNHEY and CDR2 SMNVEV (reference sequence). The CDR3 covers 14 residues. As DNA, the CDR3 is TGTGCCAGCAGTTTAACCCTTAGTAACTATGGCTACACCTTC. This encodes CASSLTLSNYGYTF.

This clone has only a few counts. The gene calls are TRBV30 and TRBJ1-5; D gene unclear. This CDR3 is 13 amino acids long. Germline V gene data show CDR1 as GTSNPN and CDR2 as SVGIG (reference sequence). V lost 2 bases to trimming and J lost 9 bases, with 14 bases between them. CDR3 residues: CAWSRERSRPQHF. CDR3 nucleotide sequence: TGTGCCTGGAGTCGGGAGCGTTCTAGGCCCCAGCATTTT.

This chain links TRBV4-2 with TRBJ1-1; TRBD1 aligns across 7 bases. CDR3 size: 15 residues. Per the germline V gene, CDR1 is LGHNA and CDR2 is YNFKEQ. V dropped 1 base and J dropped 2; count of bases not matched to a gene: 4. CDR3 in DNA: TGTGCCAGCAGCCAAGGGGACAGAGCCAACACTGAAGCTTTCTTT. Translating it yields CASSQGDRANTEAFF.

The table lists this clone with a few counts. The genes are TRBV4-1 and TRBJ2-1; 14 bases align to TRBD2. Germline lookup yields CDR1 MGHRA and CDR2 YSYEKL. Germline trimming cut 4 bases from V and 7 bases from J; bases unmatched to any gene: 3. The CDR3 spans 15 residues. CDR3 residues: CASSPGLAGENEQFF. The DNA of the CDR3 is TGCGCCAGCAGCCCGGGACTAGCGGGAGAAAATGAGCAGTTCTTC.

As regards this clone: At one of its ends the junction is not consistent with the germline gene, which may arise from a read error. The sample contains more than one DNA sequence encoding this CDR3. The CDR3 DNA reads as TGTGCCAGCCGCCTTCGCACGGATACGCAGTATTTT. It encodes CASRLRTDTQYF. The chain joins TRBV5-6 to TRBJ2-3; D is unclear. CDR1 SGHDT and CDR2 YYEEEE come from the germline V gene. The CDR3 length is 12 residues.

The chain couples TRBV29-1 to TRBJ1-2; D not certain. Germline V gene data show CDR1 as SQVTM and CDR2 as ANQGSEA. This CDR3 has 13 residues. V was shortened by 5 bases and J by 0 bases, with 10 bases between the two germline ends. Here the CDR3 DNA reads TGCAGCGTTTTCTTGGTAACTAACTATGGCTACACCTTC. It codes for CSVFLVTNYGYTF.

The chain uses TRBV5-1 and TRBJ2-7; 11 nucleotides align to TRBD2. CDR1 is SGHRS and CDR2 is YFSETQ in the germline V gene. The J segment lost 2 bases and the V segment lost 5 bases, leaving 9 bases of the junction unmatched. CDR3 size: 16 residues. CDR3 loop: CASRPTSGSLAYEQYF. Here the CDR3 DNA reads TGCGCCAGCAGGCCCACTAGCGGGAGTTTGGCCTACGAGCAGTACTTC.

This clone was counted once. The chain employs TRBV4-1 and TRBJ1-2; D is undetermined. The CDR3 covers 14 residues. In germline, CDR1 is MGHRA, CDR2 YSYEKL. Trimming removed 1 base from V and 3 bases from J, with 9 bases in between. In nucleotides, the CDR3 is TGCGCCAGCAGCCAAGGGTCAGCGTACTATGGCTACACCTTC. Protein sequence: CASSQGSAYYGYTF.

The V call is TRBV29-1, the J call TRBJ2-5; 7 bases line up with TRBD2. This CDR3 comprises 11 residues. Per the germline V gene, CDR1 is SQVTM and CDR2 is ANQGSEA. J lost 4 bases, V lost 4 bases, and 0 bases had no gene match. In nucleotides, the CDR3 is TGCAGCGTTGGGGAGGGAGAGACCCAGTACTTC. It yields the protein CSVGEGETQYF.

The chain has TRBV28 and TRBJ2-3, with TRBD2 as a possible D gene (5 bases). CDR1 MDHEN and CDR2 SYDVKM come from the germline V gene. V was clipped by 9 bases and J by 1 base, with 17 bases between them. CDR3 length: 15 residues. The CDR3 DNA sequence: TGTGCCAGTTACCGTTCGGGATTCGGCACAGATACGCAGTATTTT. This encodes CASYRSGFGTDTQYF.

The chain joins TRBV27 to TRBJ1-4; 7 bases line up with TRBD1. Germline values: CDR1 MNHEY, CDR2 SMNVEV (reference sequence). The CDR3 contains 15 residues. V lost 10 bases and J lost 8; bases outside the gene matches: 16. CDR3 sequence: CATKLFGTAGEKLFF. CDR3 nucleotides: TGTGCCACCAAGCTCTTCGGGACAGCGGGCGAAAAACTGTTTTTT.

This chain joins TRBV29-1 and TRBJ1-3; D call uncertain. The V gene lost 6 bases and the J gene lost 0 bases, with 3 bases spanning the gap. The CDR3 contains 11 residues. Germline assignment: CDR1 SQVTM and CDR2 ANQGSEA. CDR3 sequence: CSVNSGNTIYF. The CDR3, as DNA: TGCAGCGTCAACTCTGGAAACACCATATATTTT.

This chain joins TRBV7-2 and TRBJ2-1; D not resolved. The germline CDR1 and CDR2 sequences are SGHTA and FQGNSA. V was pared by 2 bases and J by 2 bases, with 7 bases between. This CDR3 contains 14 residues. The CDR3 bases are TGTGCCAGCAGCTTACCTTTTACCTACAATGAGCAGTTCTTC. This codes for CASSLPFTYNEQFF.

This chain links TRBV27 with TRBJ2-7; 9 nucleotides agree with TRBD1. CDR1 is MNHEY and CDR2 is SMNVEV in the germline V gene (reference sequence). This CDR3 spans 14 amino acids. Germline trimming cut 6 bases from V and 6 bases from J; bases unmatched to any gene: 9. CDR3 coding DNA: TGTGCCAGCAGACCGGGACAGGGAAGCGGCGAGCAGTACTTC. As protein: CASRPGQGSGEQYF.

This chain uses TRBV6-6 with TRBJ1-3; 8 bases agree with TRBD1. Germline V gene data show CDR1 as MNHNY and CDR2 as SVGAGI (reference sequence). V trimming: 5 bases; J trimming: 4 bases; junction bases outside the gene matches: 7. CDR3 size: 15 residues. Here the CDR3 reads CASSDQGARGNTIYF. The DNA of the CDR3 is TGTGCCAGCAGTGACCAGGGGGCGCGGGGAAACACCATATATTTT.

The rearrangement uses TRBV4-3 and TRBJ2-1; D not resolved. The CDR3 totals 14 residues. The V end was cut by 0 bases, the J end by 1 base, with 4 bases between. In germline, CDR1 is LGHNA, CDR2 YSLEER. In DNA, the CDR3 is TGCGCCAGCAGCCAAGAACTATCCTACAATGAGCAGTTCTTC. Amino acids: CASSQELSYNEQFF.

This chain links TRBV6-5 with TRBJ1-5, with D possibly TRBD1 on 5 matching bases. Trimming left V 5 bases short and J 0 bases short, with 11 bases between. Germline loops: CDR1 MNHEY, CDR2 SVGAGI. The CDR3 runs 15 residues. CDR3 coding DNA: TGTGCCAGCAGTCCTCGACAGTCTAGCAATCAGCCCCAGCATTTT. This sequence encodes CASSPRQSSNQPQHF.

The chain employs TRBV6-5 and TRBJ1-5; D gene unclear. Germline assignment: CDR1 MNHEY and CDR2 SVGAGI. CDR3 size: 14 residues. Trimming removed 5 bases from V and 2 bases from J, with 10 bases in between. CDR3 loop: CASSLPGGNQPQHF. The CDR3 DNA follows: TGTGCCAGCAGTCTTCCTGGCGGCAATCAGCCCCAGCATTTT.

The chain uses TRBV6-5 and TRBJ1-1; D unclear. The CDR3 is 15 amino acids. V was pared by 6 bases and J by 2 bases, with 16 bases between. Germline V gene sequence: CDR1 MNHEY, CDR2 SVGAGI. CDR3 coding DNA: TGTGCCAGCAGAATCACCGGAGATCCTAACACTGAAGCTTTCTTT. It is translated as CASRITGDPNTEAFF.